This paragraph reports one T cell receptor beta chain. This record belongs to a study of blood T cell repertoires in COVID-19. The CDR3 runs to 14 residues. Trimming took 5 bases from V and 5 from J; bases not matched to a gene: 3. From germline, CDR1 is SQVTM and CDR2 ANQGSEA. Authors' methods: Amplified reference gene primers provided the basis for estimating nucleated cell counts. The protocol was immunoSEQ multiplex PCR, while the TCRdb copy is restricted to in-frame clones and leaves out a portion. The V and J calls and clone size are taken from that table; D and trimming were inferred from the DNA. Of fewer than 250,000 clones listed, more than 75% were seen once; the top ten hold less than 20%.

Sequenced material: PBMCs or T cells enriched from blood (not recorded which). This TCR was sampled from a woman aged 45-65 years with acute COVID-19. The chain employs TRBV29-1 and TRBJ2-1; TRBD2 aligns across 13 bases. This CDR3 reads CSVLGLAGHNEQFF. The CDR3 coding sequence is TGCAGCGTTCTGGGACTAGCGGGGCACAATGAGCAGTTCTTC.